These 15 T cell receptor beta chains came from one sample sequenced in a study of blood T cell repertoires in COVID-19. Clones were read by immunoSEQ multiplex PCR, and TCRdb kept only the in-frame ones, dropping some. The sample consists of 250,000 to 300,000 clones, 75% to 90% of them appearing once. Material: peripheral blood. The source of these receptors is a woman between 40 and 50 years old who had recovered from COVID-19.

CDR3 loop: CASSESGRAYEQYF. Written as DNA, the CDR3 is TGTGCCAGCAGTGAGAGCGGGAGGGCCTACGAGCAGTACTTC. This sequence joins TRBV25-1 and TRBJ2-7, with 10 positions matching TRBD2. V shed 3 bases, J shed 2 bases, and the junction held 1 base outside the gene matches. There are 14 residues in the CDR3. Germline lookup yields CDR1 MGHDK and CDR2 SYGVNS.

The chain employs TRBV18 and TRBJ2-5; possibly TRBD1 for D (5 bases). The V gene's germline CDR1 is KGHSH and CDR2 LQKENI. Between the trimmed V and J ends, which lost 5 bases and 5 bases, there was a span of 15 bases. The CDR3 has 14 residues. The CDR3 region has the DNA TGTGCCAGCTCAGCGAAGGGGTCCCGGGAGACCCAGTACTTC. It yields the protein CASSAKGSRETQYF.

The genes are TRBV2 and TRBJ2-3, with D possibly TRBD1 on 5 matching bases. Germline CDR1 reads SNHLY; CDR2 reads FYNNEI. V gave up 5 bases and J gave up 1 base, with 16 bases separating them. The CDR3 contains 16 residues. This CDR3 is CASSSQGRVRTDTQYF. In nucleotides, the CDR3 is TGTGCCAGCAGTTCCCAGGGTAGGGTTCGCACAGATACGCAGTATTTT.

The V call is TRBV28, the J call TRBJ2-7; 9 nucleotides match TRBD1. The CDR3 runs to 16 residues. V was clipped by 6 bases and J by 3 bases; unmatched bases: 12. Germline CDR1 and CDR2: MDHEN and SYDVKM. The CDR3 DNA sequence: TGTGCCAGCAGCACATACTCCCGGGACAGGGTCTACGAGCAGTACTTC. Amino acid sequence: CASSTYSRDRVYEQYF.

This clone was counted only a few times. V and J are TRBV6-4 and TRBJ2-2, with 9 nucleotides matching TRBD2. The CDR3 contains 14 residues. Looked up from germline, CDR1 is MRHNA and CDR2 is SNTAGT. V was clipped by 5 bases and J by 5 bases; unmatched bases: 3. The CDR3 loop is CASSRTSGTGELFF. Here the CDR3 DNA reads TGTGCCAGCAGTCGAACTAGCGGGACCGGGGAGCTGTTTTTT.

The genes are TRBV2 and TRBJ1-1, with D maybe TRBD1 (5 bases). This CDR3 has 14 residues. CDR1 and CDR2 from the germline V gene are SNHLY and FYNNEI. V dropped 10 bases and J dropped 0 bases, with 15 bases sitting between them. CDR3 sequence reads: CATQWGGVNTEAFF. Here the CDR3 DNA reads TGTGCCACACAATGGGGGGGGGTGAACACTGAAGCTTTCTTT.

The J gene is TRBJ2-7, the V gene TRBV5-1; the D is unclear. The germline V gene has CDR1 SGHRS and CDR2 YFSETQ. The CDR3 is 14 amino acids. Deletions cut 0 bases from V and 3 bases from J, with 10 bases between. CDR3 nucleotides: TGCGCCAGCAGCTTGGAACGGTCCCGCTACGAGCAGTACTTC. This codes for CASSLERSRYEQYF.

CDR3: CASSLGTSTVSDTQYF. The CDR3 nucleotides are TGTGCCAGCAGCTTGGGGACTAGTACAGTATCGGATACGCAGTATTTT. The chain combines TRBV7-3 with TRBJ2-3; 8 bases agree with TRBD2. Germline CDR1 and CDR2: SGHTA and FQGTGA. This CDR3 is 16 amino acids long. V shed 3 bases, J shed 6 bases, and the junction held 11 bases outside the gene matches.

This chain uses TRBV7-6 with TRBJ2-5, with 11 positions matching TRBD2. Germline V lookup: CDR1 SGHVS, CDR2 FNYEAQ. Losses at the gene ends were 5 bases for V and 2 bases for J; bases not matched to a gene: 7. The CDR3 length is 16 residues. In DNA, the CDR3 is TGTGCCAGCAGCGAGGGACTAGCGGTCACACAAGAGACCCAGTACTTC. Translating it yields CASSEGLAVTQETQYF. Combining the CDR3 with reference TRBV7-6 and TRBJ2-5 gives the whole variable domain GAGVSQSPRYKVTKRGQDVALRCDPISGHVSLYWYRQALGQGPEFLTYFNYEAQQDKSGLPNDRFSAERPEGSISTLTIQRTEQRDSAMYRCASSEGLAVTQETQYFGPGTRLLVL.

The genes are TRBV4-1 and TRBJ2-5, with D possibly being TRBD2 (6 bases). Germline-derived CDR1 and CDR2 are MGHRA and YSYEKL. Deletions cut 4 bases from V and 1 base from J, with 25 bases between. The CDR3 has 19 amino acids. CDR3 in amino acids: CASSPQITLGGEAQETQYF. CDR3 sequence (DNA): TGCGCCAGCAGCCCTCAAATAACTCTGGGCGGGGAAGCCCAAGAGACCCAGTACTTC.

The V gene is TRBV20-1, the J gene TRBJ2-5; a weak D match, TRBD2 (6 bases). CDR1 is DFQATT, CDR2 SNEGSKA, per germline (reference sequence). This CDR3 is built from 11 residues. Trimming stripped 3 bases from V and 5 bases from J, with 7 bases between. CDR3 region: CSASGGETQYF. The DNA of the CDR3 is TGCAGTGCTAGCGGAGGGGAGACCCAGTACTTC.

CDR3 sequence: CARLLWTQYF. CDR3 DNA sequence: TGTGCCCGCTTACTTTGGACCCAGTACTTC. The V and J genes are TRBV9 and TRBJ2-5; D unresolved. Trimming pared 10 bases from V and 7 bases from J, leaving 11 bases between. Germline values: CDR1 SGDLS, CDR2 YYNGEE. The CDR3 covers 10 residues.

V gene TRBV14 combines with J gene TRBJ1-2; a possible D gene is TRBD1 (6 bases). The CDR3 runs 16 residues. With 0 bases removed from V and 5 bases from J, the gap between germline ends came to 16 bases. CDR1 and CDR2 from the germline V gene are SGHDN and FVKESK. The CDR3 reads CASSQDSGQPLYGYTF. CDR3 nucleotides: TGTGCCAGCAGCCAAGACTCGGGACAACCCCTTTATGGCTACACCTTC.

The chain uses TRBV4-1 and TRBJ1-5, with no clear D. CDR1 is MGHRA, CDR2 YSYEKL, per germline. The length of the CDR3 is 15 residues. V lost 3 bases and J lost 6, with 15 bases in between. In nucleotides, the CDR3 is TGCGCCAGCAGCCACTCCCGGAGTGGAGCTCAGCCCCAGCATTTT. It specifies CASSHSRSGAQPQHF.

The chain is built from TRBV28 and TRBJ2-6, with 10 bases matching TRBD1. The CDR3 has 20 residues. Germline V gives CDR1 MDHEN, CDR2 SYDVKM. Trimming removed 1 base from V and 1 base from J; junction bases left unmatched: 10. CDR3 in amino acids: CASSLFRGTGEYSGANVLTF. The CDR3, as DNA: TGTGCCAGCAGTTTATTTAGAGGGACAGGGGAATATTCTGGGGCCAACGTCCTGACTTTC.